The source of this T cell receptor (beta chain) is a study of patients and donors after allogeneic stem cell transplantation. TCRdb used MiXCR to reprocess the RT-PCR reads, holding one entry per CDR3 protein. The sample holds some 160,000 distinct CDR3 sequences, roughly 22% seen once. V was clipped by 6 bases and J by 3 bases, with 15 bases between them. The germline V gene has CDR1 DFQATT and CDR2 SNEGSKA (reference sequence). The CDR3 is made up of 15 amino acids. The chain is built from TRBV20-1 and TRBJ1-6; maybe TRBD1 (5 bases). The sequence came from a human donor who was either an allogeneic HSCT recipient or a stem cell or donor lymphocyte infusion donor (not recorded which). It is not recorded whose cells these are; they may come from a transplant donor. Specimen: blood, either unsorted or a sorted T cell fraction (not recorded which). As DNA, the CDR3 is TGCAGTGCACGGACACCTTCGGTCTATAATTCACCCCTCCACTTT. It is translated as CSARTPSVYNSPLHF.